This TCR beta chain was captured in a study of T-cell memory formation after mild COVID-19. Overall study context: Largely, the TCR clusters proved donor specific.

Each CDR3 protein gets one entry after TCRdb re-called the 5' RACE reads with MiXCR. The repertoire holds 550,000 to 600,000 distinct CDR3 sequences, with around a sixth as singletons. General observations from the study: Largely, contracting CD4+ clones fell within CM and EM, and contracting CD8+ clones within EMRA.

On this clonotype itself: Its antigen is as yet unknown.

Trimming cost V 3 bases and J 12 bases, with 12 bases left between them. This CDR3 has 11 residues. Germline V lookup: CDR1 SGHVS, CDR2 FQNEAQ. V is TRBV7-8 and J is TRBJ2-7; D uncertain. The source is an adult woman who had mild COVID-19 (a few samples of this study predate the infection). Cell type and time point are not known. The sample comprised PBMCs or a T cell subset sorted from them (not recorded which). In nucleotides, the CDR3 is TGTGCCAGCAGCTTGGTGGCCGAGTGGTACTTC. Translated: CASSLVAEWYF. Full variable domain (missing parts from reference TRBV7-8 and TRBJ2-7): GAGVSQSPRYKVAKRGQDVALRCDPISGHVSLFWYQQALGQGPEFLTYFQNEAQLDKSGLPSDRFFAERPEGSVSTLKIQRTQQEDSAVYLCASSLVAEWYFGPGTRLTVT.